Listed below are T cell receptor beta chains from one sample, sequenced in a study of CD4 T cells in relation to SARS-CoV-2 and coronaviruses. Some clones are missing from TCRdb's copy, which holds only in-frame ones; the method was immunoSEQ multiplex PCR. The table includes about 37,000 clones, 70% to 90% detected once. Specimen: memory CD4+ T cells from PBMCs. These receptors originate from an adult with COVID-19. The CDR3 runs from the conserved cysteine through the conserved F or W. The order of the fields is J gene, D gene, clone size, CDR3 length, V gene, CDR3 DNA, CDR3 protein. The D gene is left open where the match is weak. Clone size appears in some rows only: once, few, many, or a class for an expanded clone.

TRBJ2-1 - - 11 TRBV2 TGTGCCAGCAGTCTCTACAATGAGCAGTTCTTC CASSLYNEQFF
TRBJ1-5 - - 11 TRBV6-4 TGTGCCCCCCCCAGCAATCAGCCCCAGCATTTT CAPPSNQPQHF
TRBJ1-5 - - 15 TRBV28 TGTGCCAGCAGCACCCGATGGATAGGGAATCAGCCCCAGCATTTT CASSTRWIGNQPQHF
TRBJ2-2 - once 14 TRBV7-9 TGTGCCAGCAGCTTAAATGGTCGTAACGGGGAGCTGTTTTTT CASSLNGRNGELFF
TRBJ2-3 - - 17 TRBV7-9 TGTGCCAGCAGCTTAGCAAGTTCGACTCAAACGCCAGATACGCAGTATTTT CASSLASSTQTPDTQYF
TRBJ1-5 TRBD1 - 15 TRBV4-2 TGTGCCAGCAGCCCGGACAGGGCTACGAATCAGCCCCAGCATTTT CASSPDRATNQPQHF
TRBJ2-5 - - 15 TRBV25-1 TGTGCCAGCTCGTGGACCGGTCGAGTCCAAGAGACCCAGTACTTC CASSWTGRVQETQYF
TRBJ2-1 - once 16 TRBV6-6 TGTGCCAGCAGGGCTCGGTCCGATGGTTCGTACAATGAGCAGTTCTTC CASRARSDGSYNEQFF
TRBJ1-5 TRBD1 - 19 TRBV28 TGTGCCAGCAGTAATATCGATAGACAGGGGGCGTTAAGGAATCAGCCCCAGCATTTT CASSNIDRQGALRNQPQHF
TRBJ2-1 - - 14 TRBV18 TGTGCCAGCTCACCGGGCCAGGCGGGGAATGAGCAGTTCTTC CASSPGQAGNEQFF
TRBJ1-5 - - 13 TRBV5-5 TGTGCCAGCAGCAGTCTCCAAGGTCAGCCCCAGCATTTT CASSSLQGQPQHF
TRBJ1-2 TRBD1 - 13 TRBV5-6 TGTGCCAGCAGCGCTGGACAGGGATATGGCTACACCTTC CASSAGQGYGYTF
TRBJ1-6 - - 17 TRBV28 TGTGCCAGCAGTTCGTCGGACAGAAGCTCCTATAATTCACCCCTCCACTTT CASSSSDRSSYNSPLHF
TRBJ2-2 TRBD1 few 15 TRBV5-1 TGCGCCAGCAGCCCGGGACAGACGAGCACCGGGGAGCTGTTTTTT CASSPGQTSTGELFF
TRBJ1-2 TRBD1 - 14 TRBV6-2/TRBV6-3 TGTGCCAGCAGTTATGGGACAGGGAGGAGAGGCTACACCTTC CASSYGTGRRGYTF
TRBJ2-7 TRBD2 - 13 TRBV7-2 TGTGCCAGCAGCCAGAGCGGGAGACGGGAGCAGTACTTC CASSQSGRREQYF
TRBJ2-7 - - 14 TRBV5-1 TGCGCCAGCAGCTTGGGAGGCATACTCTACGAGCAGTACTTC CASSLGGILYEQYF
TRBJ1-4 TRBD1 - 13 TRBV7-2 TGTGCCAGCAGCTCCAGGAACAGGGGGGAACTGTTTTTT CASSSRNRGELFF
TRBJ2-5 TRBD2 - 15 TRBV10-3 TGTGCCATCAGATCCGGGACTAGCGGCCAAGAGACCCAGTACTTC CAIRSGTSGQETQYF
TRBJ2-1 TRBD2 once 16 TRBV7-9 TGTGCCAGCAGCAGACTAGCGGGAGCCACCTACAATGAGCAGTTCTTC CASSRLAGATYNEQFF
TRBJ2-7 TRBD1 - 17 TRBV28 TGTGCCAGCACTCAAGGATTCCCGGGACAGACGATCTACGAGCAGTACTTC CASTQGFPGQTIYEQYF
TRBJ2-7 - - 16 TRBV28 TGTGCCAGCAGCGAGACCGCCGGCGGAAACCCCTACGAGCAGTACTTC CASSETAGGNPYEQYF